These 20 T cell receptor beta chains share one sample of origin, sequenced in a study of blood T cell repertoires in COVID-19. The protocol was immunoSEQ multiplex PCR, while the TCRdb copy is restricted to in-frame clones and leaves out a portion. The table lists 90,000 to 150,000 clones, about two thirds of them singletons, with about 0.84% in the top ten. The sample was peripheral blood. These receptors came from a human donor with acute or convalescent COVID-19. The donor label of this sample is uncertain.

Worth noting for this clone: Other DNA sequences of this sample code for an identical CDR3. The V call is TRBV18, the J call TRBJ2-5, with 7 bases fitting TRBD1. The CDR3 contains 13 residues. CDR1 and CDR2 (germline): KGHSH, LQKENI. V trimming: 3 bases; J trimming: 2 bases; junction bases outside the gene matches: 0. In DNA form, the CDR3 reads TGTGCCAGCTCACCGGGACAGCAAGAGACCCAGTACTTC. Residues: CASSPGQQETQYF.

This clone was detected only a few times. The chain combines TRBV2 with TRBJ2-1; D remains ambiguous. CDR3 size: 11 residues. From germline, CDR1 is SNHLY and CDR2 FYNNEI. With 5 bases removed from V and 10 bases from J, the gap between germline ends came to 9 bases. CDR3 sequence reads: CASSLVREQFF. CDR3 DNA: TGTGCCAGCAGTCTCGTCAGAGAGCAGTTCTTC.

The genes are TRBV9 and TRBJ2-2; D possibly corresponds to TRBD1 (6 bases). The V gene's germline CDR1 is SGDLS and CDR2 YYNGEE. CDR3 size: 15 residues. Trimming cost V 0 bases and J 1 base, with 7 bases left between them. The CDR3: CASSVEGQNTGELFF. For the CDR3, the DNA is TGTGCCAGCAGCGTAGAGGGACAGAACACCGGGGAGCTGTTTTTT.

V is TRBV7-9 and J is TRBJ2-2, with 9 bases aligning to TRBD1. V lost 6 bases to trimming and J lost 4 bases; unmatched junction nucleotides: 9. The CDR3 has 16 residues. Germline loops: CDR1 SEHNR, CDR2 FQNEAQ (reference sequence). CDR3 amino acids: CASSHRTGDSTGELFF. CDR3 coding DNA: TGTGCCAGCAGTCACAGGACAGGGGATAGCACCGGGGAGCTGTTTTTT.

This chain uses TRBV2 with TRBJ1-6; 8 positions agree with TRBD1. The CDR3 contains 15 residues. Germline V gene sequence: CDR1 SNHLY, CDR2 FYNNEI. V was clipped by 7 bases and J by 8 bases; unmatched bases: 10. CDR3 in amino acids: CASTGSSQGDSPLHF. In DNA, the CDR3 is TGTGCCAGCACCGGATCGTCACAGGGGGATTCACCCCTCCACTTT. Using reference TRBV2 and TRBJ1-6 for the parts outside the CDR3, the full variable domain is EPEVTQTPSHQVTQMGQEVILRCVPISNHLYFYWYRQILGQKVEFLVSFYNNEISEKSEIFDDQFSVERPDGSNFTLKIRSTKLEDSAMYFCASTGSSQGDSPLHFGNGTRLTVT.

The CDR3 region has the DNA TGCGCCAGCAGCAGTACAGGGGACTCAAATCAGCCCCAGCATTTT. Translated, it gives CASSSTGDSNQPQHF. The chain uses TRBV4-1 and TRBJ1-5; 7 nucleotides line up with TRBD1. The germline CDR1 and CDR2 sequences are MGHRA and YSYEKL. Trimming took 5 bases from V and 4 from J; bases not matched to a gene: 8. The CDR3 consists of 15 residues.

The rearrangement links TRBV30 to TRBJ2-1, with 9 nucleotides matching TRBD2. CDR3 size: 14 residues. Germline-derived CDR1 and CDR2 are GTSNPN and SVGIG (reference sequence). V dropped 1 base and J dropped 7; count of bases not matched to a gene: 5. CDR3 DNA: TGTGCCTGGAGTGGGGCGGGGGGGCGAAATGAGCAGTTCTTC. As protein: CAWSGAGGRNEQFF.

In this sample, this clone turned up once. This CDR3 is CASSRPAPGYANYEQYF. CDR3 nucleotide sequence: TGTGCCAGCAGTAGACCAGCCCCCGGGTACGCTAACTACGAGCAGTACTTC. The V and J genes are TRBV6-4 and TRBJ2-7; no reliable D call. Trimming stripped 5 bases from V and 3 bases from J, with 23 bases between. Germline CDR1 MRHNA, CDR2 SNTAGT. This CDR3 has 17 residues.

The rearrangement uses TRBV15 and TRBJ1-2; no clear D. Per germline, CDR1 LNHNV and CDR2 YYDKDF (reference sequence). Trimming removed 0 bases at V and 4 bases at J, with 12 bases between. The CDR3 sequence is 15 residues long. The CDR3 nucleotides read TGTGCCACCAGCAGAGATTCTTACAGCACCTATGGCTACACCTTC. As protein: CATSRDSYSTYGYTF. The full variable domain, with the rest looked up from reference TRBV15 and TRBJ1-2, is DAMVIQNPRYQVTQFGKPVTLSCSQTLNHNVMYWYQQKSSQAPKLLFHYYDKDFNNEADTPDNFQSRRPNTSFCFLDIRSPGLGDTAMYLCATSRDSYSTYGYTFGSGTRLTVV.

This chain links TRBV15 with TRBJ2-4, with a weak D call TRBD2 (7 bases). From germline, CDR1 is LNHNV and CDR2 YYDKDF (reference sequence). Trimming pared 1 base from V and 0 bases from J, leaving 13 bases between. The CDR3 length is 17 residues. CDR3 sequence (DNA): TGTGCCACCAGCAGAGTGAGGGGGGGACTAGCCAAAAACATTCAGTACTTC. It is translated as CATSRVRGGLAKNIQYF.

V is TRBV28 and J is TRBJ2-7; TRBD1 aligns across 8 bases. Trimming cost V 10 bases and J 6 bases; bases outside gene matches: 11. This CDR3 is 13 amino acids long. Germline CDR1 reads MDHEN; CDR2 reads SYDVKM. The CDR3 DNA follows: TGTGCCACCCGTCCAACAGGGGGTAGCGAGCAGTACGTC. Translating gives CATRPTGGSEQYV.

This clone has only a few counts. The genes are TRBV5-6 and TRBJ1-2; tentative D call: TRBD1 (6 bases). Per the germline V gene, CDR1 is SGHDT and CDR2 is YYEEEE. The CDR3 spans 13 residues. Trimming removed 4 bases from V and 3 bases from J, with 10 bases in between. The CDR3 sequence: CASSQGSDYGYTF. The CDR3 DNA is TGTGCCAGCAGCCAGGGGTCGGACTATGGCTACACCTTC.

This clone turned up a few times. The CDR3: CASSLAASGGGQYF. As DNA, the CDR3 is TGTGCCAGCAGCTTAGCAGCGAGCGGGGGAGGGCAGTATTTT. The chain uses TRBV7-2 and TRBJ2-3; 8 bases are shared with TRBD2. CDR1 SGHTA and CDR2 FQGNSA come from the germline V gene. This CDR3 has 14 amino acids. Unmatched junction bases numbered 7, after V lost 0 bases and J lost 11 bases.

The chain is built from TRBV12-3 or TRBV12-4 and TRBJ1-2, with D possibly TRBD1 on 5 matching bases. There are 13 residues in the CDR3. Trimming took 3 bases from V and 4 from J, leaving 9 bases between them. CDR3 in amino acids: CASSFETAYGYTF. CDR3 nucleotides: TGTGCCAGCAGTTTTGAGACAGCCTATGGCTACACCTTC.

The CDR3 protein is CASSDKRGVYGYTF. In nucleotides, the CDR3 is TGTGCCAGCAGCGACAAGCGGGGGGTCTATGGCTACACCTTC. V and J are TRBV9 and TRBJ1-2; D is possibly TRBD1 (5 bases). Germline lookup yields CDR1 SGDLS and CDR2 YYNGEE. The CDR3 loop spans 14 amino acids. V was trimmed by 3 bases and J by 4 bases, leaving 13 bases between them.

The J gene is TRBJ2-7, the V gene TRBV5-1, with TRBD1 matching 7 bases. Trimming cost V 7 bases and J 1 base; bases outside gene matches: 2. The germline gives CDR1 SGHRS, CDR2 YFSETQ. This CDR3 spans 12 amino acids. The CDR3 DNA follows: TGCGCCAGCGGACAGGATTCCTACGAGCAGTACTTC. Translated, it gives CASGQDSYEQYF.

In nucleotides, the CDR3 is TGTGCCAGCAGACAGTCCCAGGGATCCTACGAGCAGTACTTC. Translation: CASRQSQGSYEQYF. The chain joins TRBV2 to TRBJ2-7; D possibly corresponds to TRBD1 (5 bases). The V end was cut by 6 bases, the J end by 1 base, with 13 bases between. CDR3 length: 14 amino acids. Germline V gene sequence: CDR1 SNHLY, CDR2 FYNNEI.

The chain employs TRBV7-8 and TRBJ1-1, with TRBD1 identical over 7 bases. Per the germline V gene, CDR1 is SGHVS and CDR2 is FQNEAQ. The CDR3 contains 15 residues. With V trimmed by 0 bases and J by 6 bases, 7 bases remained unmatched. CDR3 nucleotides: TGTGCCAGCAGCTTAGCGATCAGGGGGTGGTCTGAAGCTTTCTTT. Translated: CASSLAIRGWSEAFF.

This clone occurred a few times. The rearrangement links TRBV19 to TRBJ1-5, with 8 bases that match TRBD1. The J segment lost 6 bases and the V segment lost 7 bases, leaving 11 bases of the junction unmatched. Germline assignment: CDR1 LNHDA and CDR2 SQIVND (reference sequence). The CDR3 is made up of 15 amino acids. The CDR3 nucleotides read TGTGCCAGTAAAGTCGGACAGGGTTTTGGTCAGCCCCAGCATTTT. Translating gives CASKVGQGFGQPQHF.

J is TRBJ2-2 and V is TRBV18; possibly TRBD1 for D (5 bases). The CDR3 covers 14 residues. CDR1 is KGHSH, CDR2 LQKENI, per germline. The V gene lost 3 bases and the J gene lost 6 bases, with 11 bases spanning the gap. The DNA for the CDR3 is TGTGCCAGCTCACCGTACCTAGGGGCCGGGGAGCTGTTTTTT. Protein product: CASSPYLGAGELFF.